One sample yielded the 24 T cell receptor beta chains listed below, sequenced in a study of memory CD4+ T cells and cytomegalovirus serostatus. The method was immunoSEQ multiplex PCR; TCRdb's version includes in-frame clones alone and lacks a portion of them. The data contain some 54,000 clones, around 80% of them singletons. The sort gate was single viable CD3+CD4+CD8-CD45RO+ cells for memory CD4+ T cells. Sequencing used memory CD4+ T cells from blood. The receptors stem from an adult in good health and CMV-seropositive.

This chain links TRBV5-1 with TRBJ2-7, with 10 bases matching TRBD2. The J segment lost 2 bases and the V segment lost 4 bases, leaving 9 bases of the junction unmatched. This CDR3 is built from 16 residues. Germline V gene data show CDR1 as SGHRS and CDR2 as YFSETQ. CDR3 sequence (DNA): TGCGCCAGCAGCGTGACTAGCGGGTCAACCACCTACGAGCAGTACTTC. It codes for CASSVTSGSTTYEQYF.

The genes are TRBV4-3 and TRBJ2-7; TRBD1 agrees at 10 bases. V was clipped by 1 base and J by 2 bases; unmatched bases: 5. Germline V gives CDR1 LGHNA, CDR2 YSLEER. The CDR3 is made up of 16 amino acids. CDR3 region: CASSQVGGQGPYEQYF. In nucleotides, the CDR3 is TGCGCCAGCAGCCAAGTGGGGGGACAGGGGCCCTACGAGCAGTACTTC.

The V call is TRBV6-6, the J call TRBJ2-7; 12 bases agree with TRBD2. This CDR3 comprises 16 residues. Looked up from germline, CDR1 is MNHNY and CDR2 is SVGAGI (reference sequence). V trimming: 2 bases; J trimming: 5 bases; junction bases outside the gene matches: 7. CDR3 sequence: CASSYLLAGGPHEQYF. Here the CDR3 DNA reads TGTGCCAGCAGTTACCTGCTAGCGGGAGGGCCCCACGAGCAGTACTTC.

The V call is TRBV7-2, the J call TRBJ2-5; no firm D call. CDR1 SGHTA and CDR2 FQGNSA come from the germline V gene. The CDR3 has 13 residues. V was cut by 3 bases and J by 2 bases, with 7 bases left in between. This CDR3 reads CASSLAFQETQYF. Written as DNA, the CDR3 is TGTGCCAGCAGCTTGGCCTTTCAAGAGACCCAGTACTTC.

The V and J genes are TRBV7-3 and TRBJ1-1, with TRBD1 as a possible D gene (5 bases). The CDR3 runs 14 residues. The ends were cut back, 1 base at V and 3 bases at J, with 9 bases in the middle. Germline CDR1 reads SGHTA; CDR2 reads FQGTGA. The CDR3 DNA reads as TGTGCCAGCAGCTTAAGAGAACAGGACACTGAAGCTTTCTTT. Translated, it gives CASSLREQDTEAFF.

A single count supports this clone. The V gene is TRBV6-6, the J gene TRBJ1-1; TRBD1 agrees at 7 bases. Trimming at V came to 0 bases and at J to 4 bases, leaving 5 bases not matched to a gene. CDR3 length: 15 residues. Germline V gene data show CDR1 as MNHNY and CDR2 as SVGAGI (reference sequence). CDR3 coding DNA: TGTGCCAGCAGTTACTCGGCAGGGGGGGCCACTGAAGCTTTCTTT. Residues: CASSYSAGGATEAFF.

This chain joins TRBV5-6 and TRBJ1-6; the D gene is possibly TRBD1 (5 bases). From germline, CDR1 is SGHDT and CDR2 YYEEEE. CDR3 length equals 13 residues. V was cut by 0 bases and J by 10 bases, with 8 bases left in between. The DNA of the CDR3 is TGTGCCAGCAGCTTGGCGGGGGACTCACCCCTCCACTTT. This encodes CASSLAGDSPLHF.

This chain links TRBV5-6 with TRBJ2-3; D perhaps matches TRBD2 (6 bases). CDR3 length: 14 amino acids. The germline V gene has CDR1 SGHDT and CDR2 YYEEEE. V lost 4 bases and J lost 6, with 15 bases in between. The CDR3 loop is CASSLEWRADTQYF. The CDR3 nucleotides read TGTGCCAGCAGCCTCGAATGGAGGGCCGATACGCAGTATTTT.

The V and J genes are TRBV29-1 and TRBJ1-1; 11 bases are shared with TRBD1. Germline loops: CDR1 SQVTM, CDR2 ANQGSEA. The CDR3 covers 15 residues. J gave up 6 bases and V 5 bases, and 11 bases lay outside the gene matches. CDR3 amino acids: CSVQGFGTGGAEAFF. The CDR3 DNA reads TGCAGCGTTCAAGGGTTCGGGACAGGGGGTGCTGAAGCTTTCTTT. Full variable domain (remainder filled in from reference TRBV29-1 and TRBJ1-1): SAVISQKPSRDICQRGTSLTIQCQVDSQVTMMFWYRQQPGQSLTLIATANQGSEATYESGFVIDKFPISRPNLTFSTLTVSNMSPEDSSIYLCSVQGFGTGGAEAFFGQGTRLTVV.

The gene calls are TRBV19 and TRBJ1-6; D uncertain. The germline V gene has CDR1 LNHDA and CDR2 SQIVND (reference sequence). V dropped 5 bases and J dropped 7 bases, with 15 bases sitting between them. CDR3 length: 15 amino acids. The chain's CDR3 is CASSPGRNRNSPLHF. DNA of the CDR3: TGTGCCAGTAGTCCCGGACGGAACCGGAATTCACCCCTCCACTTT.

V is TRBV30 and J is TRBJ1-3, with unresolved D. V was trimmed by 4 bases and J by 2 bases, leaving 12 bases between them. There are 14 residues in the CDR3. Germline V lookup: CDR1 GTSNPN, CDR2 SVGIG (reference sequence). CDR3: CAWTRGPPGNTIYF. For the CDR3, the DNA is TGTGCCTGGACCAGAGGCCCCCCTGGAAACACCATATATTTT.

The chain employs TRBV7-8 and TRBJ1-2, with TRBD1 as a possible D gene (5 bases). The CDR3 has 14 residues. Germline V CDR1 and CDR2: SGHVS, FQNEAQ. V shed 5 bases and J shed 8 bases, with 18 bases lying between them. The CDR3 coding sequence is TGTGCCAGCAGCCCCCGGGACGGACTCTACGGCTACACCTTC. The encoded protein is CASSPRDGLYGYTF.

The chain carries TRBV11-2 and TRBJ2-1; 10 nucleotides line up with TRBD1. Germline trimming cut 5 bases from V and 6 bases from J; bases unmatched to any gene: 13. The CDR3 contains 17 residues. Looked up from germline, CDR1 is SGHAT and CDR2 is FQNNGV. The CDR3 spells CASSRTPGTGVSNEQFF. DNA for the CDR3: TGTGCCAGCAGCCGTACCCCCGGGACAGGGGTATCCAATGAGCAGTTCTTC. The full variable domain, its missing parts supplied by reference TRBV11-2 and TRBJ2-1, is EAGVAQSPRYKIIEKRQSVAFWCNPISGHATLYWYQQILGQGPKLLIQFQNNGVVDDSQLPKDRFSAERLKGVDSTLKIQPAKLEDSAVYLCASSRTPGTGVSNEQFFGPGTRLTVL.

This clone was seen just once. The chain links TRBV7-3 to TRBJ1-4; no definite D call. The CDR3 extends over 13 amino acids. The V end lost 1 base, the J end lost 7 bases, and 7 bases lay between the germline ends. In germline, CDR1 is SGHTA, CDR2 FQGTGA. CDR3 DNA sequence: TGTGCCAGCAGCTTAAAGTTTGGTGAAAAACTGTTTTTT. It translates to CASSLKFGEKLFF. Variable domain in full (rest from reference TRBV7-3 and TRBJ1-4): GAGVSQTPSNKVTEKGKYVELRCDPISGHTALYWYRQSLGQGPEFLIYFQGTGAADDSGLPNDRFFAVRPEGSVSTLKIQRTERGDSAVYLCASSLKFGEKLFFGSGTQLSVL.

The table lists this clone with a count of one. The rearrangement links TRBV5-6 to TRBJ1-6; D is ambiguous. Germline V gene lookup returns CDR1 SGHDT and CDR2 YYEEEE. With 0 bases removed from V and 8 bases from J, the gap between germline ends came to 12 bases. The CDR3 sequence is 15 residues long. The CDR3 protein is CASSLGGRLDSPLHF. Here the CDR3 DNA reads TGTGCCAGCAGCTTGGGAGGGCGGTTAGATTCACCCCTCCACTTT.

This clone was detected once. V gene TRBV28 combines with J gene TRBJ2-1; D is ambiguous. V lost 4 bases and J 4 bases, leaving 17 bases between the germline ends. The V gene's germline CDR1 is MDHEN and CDR2 SYDVKM. The CDR3 is 16 residues long. For the CDR3, the DNA is TGTGCCAGCAGTTCCCTCATTGGGATTAAATACAATGAGCAGTTCTTC. Protein: CASSSLIGIKYNEQFF.

In this sample, this clone turned up once. J is TRBJ1-2 and V is TRBV6-5, with 9 bases fitting TRBD1. After removal of 10 bases from V and 4 bases from J, the junction contained 7 bases not matched to a gene. The CDR3 has 13 residues. Germline V lookup: CDR1 MNHEY, CDR2 SVGAGI. CDR3 in DNA: TGTGCCACCTACAGGGGGCCTGGCTATGGCTACACCTTC. Translated, it gives CATYRGPGYGYTF.

This clone has only a few counts. The chain couples TRBV11-2 to TRBJ2-5, with D unresolved. Trimming left V 5 bases short and J 2 bases short, with 6 bases between. The CDR3 is 12 amino acids. Germline V gene sequence: CDR1 SGHAT, CDR2 FQNNGV. CDR3 residues: CASSPYQETQYF. The CDR3, as DNA: TGTGCCAGCAGCCCGTATCAAGAGACCCAGTACTTC.

The chain joins TRBV2 to TRBJ2-3; TRBD2 aligns across 8 bases. CDR3 length equals 16 residues. Trimming removed 1 base from V and 1 base from J; junction bases left unmatched: 4. Germline assignment: CDR1 SNHLY and CDR2 FYNNEI. CDR3: CASSEGLRGGTDTQYF. CDR3 coding DNA: TGTGCCAGCAGTGAAGGGTTGCGGGGGGGCACAGATACGCAGTATTTT.

This rearrangement joins TRBV5-5 to TRBJ2-7; 12 bases fit TRBD1. The CDR3 length is 15 residues. CDR1 and CDR2 (germline): SGHKS, YYEKEE (reference sequence). V shed 4 bases, J shed 7 bases, and the junction held 9 bases outside the gene matches. CDR3 coding DNA: TGTGCCAGCAGCGGACCGGGACAGGGGGCGCGTGAGCAGTACTTC. Its translation: CASSGPGQGAREQYF.

This chain joins TRBV19 and TRBJ2-1; TRBD2 aligns across 11 bases. The CDR3 has 18 residues. The junction had 7 bases not matched to a gene; V was cut back by 2 bases and J by 1 base. The germline V gene has CDR1 LNHDA and CDR2 SQIVND (reference sequence). CDR3 coding DNA: TGTGCCAGTAGTATAAAAGGCGGACTAGCGGGTTCCTACAATGAGCAGTTCTTC. Translating gives CASSIKGGLAGSYNEQFF.

This clone has a single count. The rearrangement uses TRBV11-1 and TRBJ2-5, with TRBD1 matching 10 bases. The assigned J gene may be wrong: the sequence end matches TRBJ2-7 better. The length of the CDR3 is 16 residues. Germline V gene lookup returns CDR1 SGHAT and CDR2 FQDESV (reference sequence). This CDR3 reads CASSLFDRGLSYEQYF. CDR3 nucleotide sequence: TGTGCCAGCAGCTTATTTGACAGGGGGCTGTCCTACGAGCAGTACTTC.

The chain links TRBV27 to TRBJ2-2, with a weak D call TRBD2 (7 bases). There are 15 residues in the CDR3. Germline V gene lookup returns CDR1 MNHEY and CDR2 SMNVEV (reference sequence). V lost 6 bases and J lost 5, with 16 bases in between. The CDR3 loop reads CASRVGGAVTGELFF. Written as DNA, the CDR3 is TGTGCCAGCAGGGTGGGGGGGGCGGTGACCGGGGAGCTGTTTTTT.

The chain has TRBV7-8 and TRBJ2-6; 8 nucleotides match TRBD1. CDR3 size: 14 residues. Germline V gives CDR1 SGHVS, CDR2 FQNEAQ. With 5 bases clipped from V and 4 bases from J, the junction kept 1 base outside the gene matches. The CDR3 protein is CASSQGAGANVLTF. CDR3 nucleotide sequence: TGTGCCAGCAGCCAGGGGGCCGGGGCCAACGTCCTGACTTTC.